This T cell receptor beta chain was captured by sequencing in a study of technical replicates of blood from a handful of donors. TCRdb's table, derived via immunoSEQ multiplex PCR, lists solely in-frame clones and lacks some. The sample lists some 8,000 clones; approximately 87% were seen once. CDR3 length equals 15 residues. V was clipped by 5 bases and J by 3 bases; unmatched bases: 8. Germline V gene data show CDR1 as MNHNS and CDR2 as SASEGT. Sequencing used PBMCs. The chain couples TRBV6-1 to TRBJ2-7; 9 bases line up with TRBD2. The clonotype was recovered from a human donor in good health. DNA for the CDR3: TGTGCCAGCAGTTCCCTAGCGGGATTTGTCTACGAGCAGTACTTC. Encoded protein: CASSSLAGFVYEQYF.